This entry lists 10 T cell receptor beta chains sequenced from one sample in a study of OX40 agonist ivuxolimab in advanced cancers. Assay used: immunoSEQ multiplex PCR; TCRdb lists only in-frame clones, some missing. The sample lists under 75,000 clones, 84% seen once, with roughly 0.8% in the top ten. Specimen: CD4+ or CD8+ T cells sorted from blood, collected in a trial of the OX40 agonist ivuxolimab. These receptors came from an adult with an advanced solid tumor such as melanoma, head and neck, liver or kidney cancer.

This chain connects TRBV2 to TRBJ2-7, with TRBD1 matching over 8 bases. The germline V gene has CDR1 SNHLY and CDR2 FYNNEI. The CDR3 loop spans 13 amino acids. V lost 8 bases, J lost 4 bases, and 7 bases stayed unmatched. The CDR3 sequence is CASSGQAFYEQYF. The CDR3 DNA reads as TGTGCCAGCTCGGGACAGGCTTTTTACGAGCAGTACTTC.

In its sample, this clone was seen a few times. V gene TRBV4-1 combines with J gene TRBJ2-2; a weak D match, TRBD2 (6 bases). Germline CDR1 reads MGHRA; CDR2 reads YSYEKL. The CDR3 is 14 amino acids. Trimming took off 4 bases at V and 2 bases at J, with 8 bases between the two ends. The CDR3 DNA follows: TGCGCCAGCAGCCGCGGGACCAACACCGGGGAGCTGTTTTTT. It is translated as CASSRGTNTGELFF.

The gene calls are TRBV6-5 and TRBJ1-2, with D possibly TRBD1 on 5 matching bases. CDR3 length equals 15 residues. CDR1 MNHEY and CDR2 SVGAGI come from the germline V gene. With 0 bases removed from V and 8 bases from J, the gap between germline ends came to 16 bases. The CDR3 region is CASSYSVLGGDGYTF. CDR3 bases: TGTGCCAGCAGTTACTCGGTTCTGGGGGGGGACGGCTACACCTTC.

This chain joins TRBV6-6 and TRBJ2-1; D ambiguous. This CDR3 has 16 amino acids. The V gene's germline CDR1 is MNHNY and CDR2 SVGAGI (reference sequence). Trimming took 4 bases from V and 0 from J, leaving 13 bases between them. CDR3 region: CASSWVSLSSYNEQFF. The DNA for the CDR3 is TGTGCCAGCAGTTGGGTGTCGCTCAGCTCCTACAATGAGCAGTTCTTC.

The rearrangement uses TRBV9 and TRBJ2-2, with 7 nucleotides matching TRBD1. The trim removed 3 bases at V and 5 bases at J, leaving 7 bases unmatched. The CDR3 runs to 15 residues. In germline, CDR1 is SGDLS, CDR2 YYNGEE. The CDR3 reads CASSAQNRGTGELFF. As DNA, the CDR3 is TGTGCCAGCAGCGCCCAGAACAGGGGTACCGGGGAGCTGTTTTTT.

V is TRBV11-2 and J is TRBJ1-1; D not certain. This CDR3 is 14 amino acids long. The V gene lost 1 base and the J gene lost 7 bases, with 13 bases spanning the gap. CDR1 is SGHAT, CDR2 FQNNGV, per germline. DNA for the CDR3: TGTGCCAGCAGCTTAGGATTCGGTGAGAGTGAAGCTTTCTTT. This gives the protein CASSLGFGESEAFF.

CDR3 protein: CASSFERESSEQYF. The CDR3 DNA reads TGTGCCAGCAGCTTTGAGCGGGAGTCCTCTGAGCAGTACTTC. The chain has TRBV5-4 and TRBJ2-7; 8 bases line up with TRBD2. This CDR3 contains 14 residues. Germline V gives CDR1 SGHNT, CDR2 YYREEE (reference sequence). V gave up 2 bases and J gave up 7 bases; unmatched junction bases: 8.

The CDR3 protein is CASSLGGLAGERGEQYF. DNA of the CDR3: TGTGCCAGCAGCTTAGGCGGCCTAGCGGGAGAACGAGGCGAGCAGTACTTC. The rearrangement uses TRBV7-8 and TRBJ2-7; TRBD2 matches at 10 bases. The CDR3 length is 17 residues. The germline V gene encodes CDR1 SGHVS and CDR2 FQNEAQ. Trimming took 1 base from V and 6 from J; bases not matched to a gene: 12.

This clone has just a few counts. The CDR3 DNA follows: TGTGCCAGCAGAGCCCAGGGGTGGGGTGGCTACACCTTC. Its translation: CASRAQGWGGYTF. J is TRBJ1-2 and V is TRBV6-5, with D possibly TRBD1 on 6 matching bases. The germline CDR1 and CDR2 sequences are MNHEY and SVGAGI. The CDR3 runs 13 residues. V lost 6 bases and J lost 7, with 15 bases in between.

This clone was found a few times. This chain links TRBV18 with TRBJ2-2; D perhaps matches TRBD1 (5 bases). The germline V gene has CDR1 KGHSH and CDR2 LQKENI. Trimming left V 6 bases short and J 1 base short, with 6 bases between. The CDR3 spans 13 residues. CDR3 in amino acids: CASSGQNTGELFF. The DNA for the CDR3 is TGTGCCAGCTCCGGACAGAACACCGGGGAGCTGTTTTTT. The entire variable domain, with the rest obtained from reference TRBV18 and TRBJ2-2, is as follows: NAGVMQNPRHLVRRRGQEARLRCSPMKGHSHVYWYRQLPEEGLKFMVYLQKENIIDESGMPKERFSAEFPKEGPSILRIQQVVRGDSAAYFCASSGQNTGELFFGEGSRLTVL.